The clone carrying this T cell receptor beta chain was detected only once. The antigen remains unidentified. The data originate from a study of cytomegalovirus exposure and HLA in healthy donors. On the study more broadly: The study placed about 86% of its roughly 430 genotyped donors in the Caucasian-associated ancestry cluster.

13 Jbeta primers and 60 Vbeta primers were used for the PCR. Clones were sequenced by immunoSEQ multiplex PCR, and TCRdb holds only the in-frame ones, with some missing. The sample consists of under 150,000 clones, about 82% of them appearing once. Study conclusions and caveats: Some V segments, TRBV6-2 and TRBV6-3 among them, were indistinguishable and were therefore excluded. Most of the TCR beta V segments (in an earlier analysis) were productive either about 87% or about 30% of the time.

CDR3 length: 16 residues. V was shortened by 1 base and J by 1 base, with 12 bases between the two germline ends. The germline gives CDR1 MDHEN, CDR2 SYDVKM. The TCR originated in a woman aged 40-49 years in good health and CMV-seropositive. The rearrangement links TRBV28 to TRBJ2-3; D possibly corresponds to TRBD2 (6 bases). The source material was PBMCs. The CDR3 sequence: CASSLFGSRRTDTQYF. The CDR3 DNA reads TGTGCCAGCAGTTTATTCGGGAGTCGGCGCACAGATACGCAGTATTTT.